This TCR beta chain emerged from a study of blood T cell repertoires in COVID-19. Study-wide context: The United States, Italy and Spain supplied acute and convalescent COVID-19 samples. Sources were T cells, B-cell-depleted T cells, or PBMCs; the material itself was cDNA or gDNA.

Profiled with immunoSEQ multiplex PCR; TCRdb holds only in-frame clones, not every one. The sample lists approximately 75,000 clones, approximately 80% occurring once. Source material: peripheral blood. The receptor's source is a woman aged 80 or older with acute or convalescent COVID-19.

This CDR3 reads CASSLVSQETQYF. The CDR3 coding sequence is TGTGCCAGCAGCTTGGTATCTCAAGAGACCCAGTACTTC. V gene TRBV5-6 combines with J gene TRBJ2-5; D remains ambiguous. Trimming pared 0 bases from V and 2 bases from J, leaving 5 bases between. CDR1 is SGHDT, CDR2 YYEEEE, per germline. CDR3 size: 13 residues.